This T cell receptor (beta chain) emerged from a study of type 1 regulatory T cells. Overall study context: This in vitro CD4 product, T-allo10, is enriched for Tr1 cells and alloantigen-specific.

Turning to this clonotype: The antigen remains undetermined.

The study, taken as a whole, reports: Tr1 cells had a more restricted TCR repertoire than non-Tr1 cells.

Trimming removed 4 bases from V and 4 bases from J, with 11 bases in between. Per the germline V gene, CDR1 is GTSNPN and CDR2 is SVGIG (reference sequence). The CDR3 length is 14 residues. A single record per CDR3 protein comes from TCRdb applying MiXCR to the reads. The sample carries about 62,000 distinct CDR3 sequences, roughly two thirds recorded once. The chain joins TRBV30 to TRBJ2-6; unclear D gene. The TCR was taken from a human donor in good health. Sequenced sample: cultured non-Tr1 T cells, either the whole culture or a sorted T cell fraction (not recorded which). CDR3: CAWNKGGGANVLTF. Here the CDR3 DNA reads TGTGCCTGGAATAAGGGCGGAGGGGCCAACGTCCTGACTTTC. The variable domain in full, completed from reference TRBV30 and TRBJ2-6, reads SQTIHQWPATLVQPVGSPLSLECTVEGTSNPNLYWYRQAAGRGLQLLFYSVGIGQISSEVPQNLSASRPQDRQFILSSKKLLLSDSGFYLCAWNKGGGANVLTFGAGSRLTVL.